The rows below give T cell receptor beta chains drawn from one sample of a study of control samples from healthy donors and cancer patients. Profiled with immunoSEQ multiplex PCR; TCRdb holds only in-frame clones, not every one. This sample has some 410,000 clones, with roughly 90% found just once. Sequenced input: PBMCs. These receptors all stem from a man in his forties with head and neck cancer. Both conserved end residues are trimmed from each CDR3. Only part of the rows carry a size: once, few, many, or a class if the clone is expanded.

TRBV5-1	15	NA	TRBJ2-6	ASSLVPIDSGANVLT
TRBV19	11	NA	TRBJ2-7	ASSIDGSYEQY
TRBV30	9	once	TRBJ1-1	ASQPSTEAF
TRBV19	15	few	TRBJ1-5	ASRTSSGQGFNQPQH
TRBV25-1	16	NA	TRBJ2-5	ASSAPIGGHRYQETQY
TRBV24-1	9	NA	TRBJ2-1	ATSVGNEQF
TRBV27	13	NA	TRBJ1-3	ASSSSRGPGNTIY
TRBV6-5	13	NA	TRBJ2-1	ASTRFSGAHNEQF
TRBV3-1/TRBV3-2	12	NA	TRBJ1-6	ASSSDMYVSPLH
TRBV10-1	11	NA	TRBJ2-1	ATGTSGGGEQF
TRBV10-3	12	NA	TRBJ2-1	AISESGWGNEQF
TRBV4-1	16	NA	TRBJ2-1	ASSHPDRWTSGSNEQF
TRBV27	12	NA	TRBJ1-1	ASGTSTRSTEAF
TRBV5-1	16	few	TRBJ2-1	ASSNSLASLISYNEQF
TRBV28	13	NA	TRBJ2-3	ASGSGGGATDTQY
TRBV7-2	14	NA	TRBJ2-7	ASSLSALASSYEQY
TRBV24-1	12	few	TRBJ1-5	ATQSAGSAQPQH
TRBV4-3	14	NA	TRBJ1-1	ASSQDADTRWGEAF
TRBV6-1	14	NA	TRBJ1-2	ASSEAGFRDTGGYT
TRBV27	13	NA	TRBJ2-1	ASSASGSGVGEQF
TRBV24-1	12	NA	TRBJ2-7	ATSEGLAGYEQY
TRBV5-4	17	NA	TRBJ2-3	ASSLAGVSSGGNTDTQY
TRBV6-4	11	NA	TRBJ2-2	ASSAPRGIELF
TRBV19	12	NA	TRBJ2-1	ASSTHVWINEQF
TRBV5-6	12	NA	TRBJ1-5	ASSLVGANQPQH
TRBV27	13	NA	TRBJ2-7	ASSLGTSGTYEQY
TRBV7-8	10	NA	TRBJ1-1	ASSMGEPEAF
TRBV7-3	14	NA	TRBJ2-1	ASGLAGGGPYNEQF
TRBV6-6	11	NA	TRBJ1-1	ASAPGAGTEAF
TRBV6-6	13	NA	TRBJ2-2	ASSNPGPPTGELF
TRBV10-1	14	NA	TRBJ2-5	ASSDSGQRDVETQY
TRBV5-5	12	NA	TRBJ2-5	ASIPDGGRETQY
TRBV5-1	13	NA	TRBJ1-4	ASSREIATNEKLF
TRBV7-8	13	NA	TRBJ2-5	ASRVYGTAQETQY
TRBV21-1	15	NA	TRBJ2-1	ASSREKGVGSYNEQF
TRBV18	14	NA	TRBJ1-1	ASSLGTGLVHTEAF
TRBV30	12	NA	TRBJ2-1	AWRDPGLHNEQF
TRBV11-2	11	NA	TRBJ2-3	ASSPRITDTQY
TRBV7-2	13	NA	TRBJ2-5	ASSLAAGESETQY
TRBV19	13	few	TRBJ1-1	ASSTSTGVNTEAF
TRBV24-1	14	NA	TRBJ2-5	ATSGPRDGGQETQY
TRBV4-2	15	NA	TRBJ2-7	ASSQDRTSGGLYEQY
TRBV27	13	once	TRBJ1-2	ASSLFAGAVAGYT
TRBV19	14	NA	TRBJ2-2	ASSMSRGQGTGELF
TRBV28	12	NA	TRBJ1-5	ASSLEGNNQPQH
TRBV19	11	few	TRBJ2-7	ASSHHNNYEQY
TRBV7-6	13	NA	TRBJ2-7	ASSLGQGESYEQY
TRBV29-1	13	NA	TRBJ2-1	SVEENVASGGRQF